This entry concerns a single T cell receptor beta chain. The data were obtained in a study of blood T cell repertoires in COVID-19. Profiling relied on immunoSEQ multiplex PCR, and the TCRdb table lists in-frame clones only, not all of them. The table lists over 130,000 clones, 84% of them singletons, with roughly 3.4% in the top ten. The CDR3 spans 14 residues. V dropped 5 bases and J dropped 7; count of bases not matched to a gene: 8. CDR1 and CDR2 from the germline V gene are SGHAT and FQNNGV. This rearrangement joins TRBV11-2 to TRBJ2-1; 7 bases map to TRBD2. This TCR derives from a woman between 50 and 59 years old with acute COVID-19. Sequenced input: PBMCs or T cells enriched from blood (not recorded which). The CDR3 protein is CASSLAAAGNEQFF. The CDR3 nucleotides read TGTGCCAGCAGCCTAGCGGCCGCAGGAAATGAGCAGTTCTTC. Full variable domain (remainder filled in from reference TRBV11-2 and TRBJ2-1): EAGVAQSPRYKIIEKRQSVAFWCNPISGHATLYWYQQILGQGPKLLIQFQNNGVVDDSQLPKDRFSAERLKGVDSTLKIQPAKLEDSAVYLCASSLAAAGNEQFFGPGTRLTVL.